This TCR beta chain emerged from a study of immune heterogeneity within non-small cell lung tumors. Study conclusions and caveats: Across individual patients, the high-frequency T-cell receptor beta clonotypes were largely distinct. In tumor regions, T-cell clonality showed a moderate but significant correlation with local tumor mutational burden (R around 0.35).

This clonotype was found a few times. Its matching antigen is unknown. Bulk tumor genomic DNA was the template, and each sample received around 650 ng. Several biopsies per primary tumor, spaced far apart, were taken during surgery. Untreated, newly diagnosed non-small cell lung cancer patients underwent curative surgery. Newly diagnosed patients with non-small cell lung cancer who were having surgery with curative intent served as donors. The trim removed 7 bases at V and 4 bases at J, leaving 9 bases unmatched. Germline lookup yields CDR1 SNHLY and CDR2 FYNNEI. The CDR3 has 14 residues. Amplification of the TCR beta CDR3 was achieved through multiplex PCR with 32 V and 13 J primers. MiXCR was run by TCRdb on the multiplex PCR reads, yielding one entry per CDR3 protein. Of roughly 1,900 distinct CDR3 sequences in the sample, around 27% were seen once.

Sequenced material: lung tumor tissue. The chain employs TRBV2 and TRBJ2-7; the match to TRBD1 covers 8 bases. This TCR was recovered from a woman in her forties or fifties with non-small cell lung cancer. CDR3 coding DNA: TGTGCCAGCACAACCAGACAGGGGAAATACGAGCAGTACTTC. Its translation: CASTTRQGKYEQYF.